Shown below are 14 T cell receptor beta chains from a single sample sequenced in a study of T cell changes during pregnancy in multiple sclerosis. TCRdb's table, derived via immunoSEQ multiplex PCR, lists solely in-frame clones and lacks some. The table includes 75,000 to 100,000 clones, 90% detected once. Sequenced material: peripheral blood, taken in the second trimester of pregnancy. The source of these receptors is a female donor in good health, enrolled as a control in a pregnancy study.

The chain employs TRBV18 and TRBJ1-2; 8 bases align to TRBD1. J was trimmed by 8 bases and V by 3 bases; bases with no gene match: 11. The CDR3 is 15 amino acids. CDR1 and CDR2 (germline): KGHSH, LQKENI. The CDR3 nucleotides are TGTGCCAGCTCACCGCAGCGCGGACAGGGCGGCGGCTACACCTTC. Its translation is CASSPQRGQGGGYTF.

This chain connects TRBV7-8 to TRBJ1-5; 7 nucleotides align to TRBD1. The V gene end was trimmed by 5 bases and the J gene end by 1 base; junction bases not matched to a gene: 11. Germline V gene lookup returns CDR1 SGHVS and CDR2 FQNEAQ. The CDR3 is 17 amino acids. CDR3 region: CASSEGQGVLSNQPQHF. The CDR3 DNA reads TGTGCCAGCAGCGAGGGGCAGGGGGTTCTGAGCAATCAGCCCCAGCATTTT.

This sequence joins TRBV2 and TRBJ2-5; 8 nucleotides align to TRBD1. Unmatched junction bases numbered 4, after V lost 8 bases and J lost 5 bases. This CDR3 has 12 amino acids. From germline, CDR1 is SNHLY and CDR2 FYNNEI. The CDR3 sequence is CASLDRAETQYF. In nucleotides, the CDR3 is TGTGCCAGCTTGGACAGGGCGGAGACCCAGTACTTC.

The rearrangement uses TRBV6-6 and TRBJ1-2, with 7 positions matching TRBD1. J was trimmed by 2 bases and V by 1 base; bases with no gene match: 7. The CDR3 extends over 16 amino acids. The germline V gene has CDR1 MNHNY and CDR2 SVGAGI (reference sequence). The CDR3 sequence is CASSYYRTGDNYGYTF. CDR3 DNA sequence: TGTGCCAGCAGTTACTACAGGACAGGAGACAACTATGGCTACACCTTC.

The gene calls are TRBV12-2 and TRBJ1-2. TRBV12-2 is flagged as a pseudogene. The CDR3 contains 14 residues. The CDR3, as DNA: TGTGCAAGTCGCTTGCGGGGTGGACCCGTTGGCTACACCTTC. It specifies CASRLRGGPVGYTF.

The rearrangement joins TRBV18 to TRBJ1-2, with 8 bases lining up with TRBD1. Trimming at V came to 0 bases and at J to 7 bases, leaving 7 bases not matched to a gene. The CDR3 has 15 amino acids. Germline V CDR1 and CDR2: KGHSH, LQKENI. CDR3 in amino acids: CASSPPADREAGYTF. CDR3 DNA: TGTGCCAGCTCACCACCTGCGGACAGGGAGGCTGGCTACACCTTC.

In its sample, this clone was seen a few times. This sequence joins TRBV5-6 and TRBJ1-2; weak D call: TRBD1 (6 bases). V dropped 4 bases and J dropped 8 bases, with 24 bases sitting between them. CDR3 length: 16 residues. Germline loops: CDR1 SGHDT, CDR2 YYEEEE. The CDR3 nucleotides read TGTGCCAGCAGCACAGTAGGATTGGGGGCAATACGGGGCTACACCTTC. It specifies CASSTVGLGAIRGYTF.

The chain couples TRBV18 to TRBJ1-1; D might be TRBD1 (5 bases). The germline V and J ends were trimmed by 1 base and 10 bases, with 16 bases remaining between them. CDR1 is KGHSH and CDR2 is LQKENI in the germline V gene. The CDR3 is 14 residues long. The CDR3 coding sequence is TGTGCCAGCTCACCACAAGGCAGGGCGGAGGGAGCTTTCTTT. Residues: CASSPQGRAEGAFF.

The V call is TRBV7-9, the J call TRBJ1-4; D is ambiguous. The CDR3 sequence is 15 residues long. Germline loops: CDR1 SEHNR, CDR2 FQNEAQ (reference sequence). Trimming removed 3 bases at V and 0 bases at J, with 8 bases between. CDR3 protein: CASSFGIPTNEKLFF. The CDR3 coding sequence is TGTGCCAGCAGCTTCGGGATTCCAACTAATGAAAAACTGTTTTTT.

V usage is TRBV7-2 and J usage is TRBJ2-3; perhaps TRBD2 as D (6 bases). The CDR3 runs to 14 residues. V lost 5 bases to trimming and J lost 2 bases, with 11 bases between them. CDR1 SGHTA and CDR2 FQGNSA come from the germline V gene. The CDR3 protein is CASSISGSTDTQYF. The CDR3 DNA reads TGTGCCAGCAGCATTAGCGGTTCCACAGATACGCAGTATTTT.

In this sample, this clone turned up once. The chain combines TRBV5-1 with TRBJ2-7, with 9 bases lining up with TRBD1. V shed 2 bases and J 2 bases; nucleotides not matched to a gene: 2. Germline V lookup: CDR1 SGHRS, CDR2 YFSETQ. The CDR3 runs 14 residues. As DNA, the CDR3 is TGCGCCAGCAGCTTAGGGACAGGGACCTACGAGCAGTACTTC. This codes for CASSLGTGTYEQYF.

The V gene is TRBV28, the J gene TRBJ2-1, with 12 bases matching TRBD2. Germline loops: CDR1 MDHEN, CDR2 SYDVKM. Trimming cost V 6 bases and J 9 bases; bases outside gene matches: 9. CDR3 size: 15 residues. CDR3 in DNA: TGTGCCAGCAGGCCCGGACTAGCGGGAATGGGTGAGCAGTTCTTC. This translates into CASRPGLAGMGEQFF.

The V gene is TRBV6-1, the J gene TRBJ1-2; D remains ambiguous. V lost 3 bases and J 6 bases, leaving 14 bases between the germline ends. The CDR3 is made up of 14 amino acids. The V gene's germline CDR1 is MNHNS and CDR2 SASEGT. This CDR3 is CASSEGSRADGYTF. CDR3 DNA: TGTGCCAGCAGTGAGGGCAGCAGAGCCGATGGCTACACCTTC.

This rearrangement joins TRBV28 to TRBJ2-5, with 7 bases lining up with TRBD2. Looked up from germline, CDR1 is MDHEN and CDR2 is SYDVKM. The junction had 5 bases not matched to a gene; V was cut back by 5 bases and J by 5 bases. The CDR3 is made up of 13 amino acids. The DNA for the CDR3 is TGTGCCAGCAGTCAGGGAGGGATGGAGACCCAGTACTTC. Its protein is CASSQGGMETQYF.